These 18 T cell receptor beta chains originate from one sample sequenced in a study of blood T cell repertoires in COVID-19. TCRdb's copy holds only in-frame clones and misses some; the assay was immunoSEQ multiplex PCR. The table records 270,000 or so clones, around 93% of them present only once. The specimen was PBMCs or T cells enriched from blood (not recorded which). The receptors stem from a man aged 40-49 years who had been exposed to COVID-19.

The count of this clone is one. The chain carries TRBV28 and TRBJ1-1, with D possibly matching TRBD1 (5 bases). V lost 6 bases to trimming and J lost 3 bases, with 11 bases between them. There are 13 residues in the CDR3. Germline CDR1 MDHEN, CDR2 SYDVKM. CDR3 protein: CASRLTGYTEAFF. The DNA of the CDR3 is TGTGCCAGCAGGCTAACAGGCTACACTGAAGCTTTCTTT.

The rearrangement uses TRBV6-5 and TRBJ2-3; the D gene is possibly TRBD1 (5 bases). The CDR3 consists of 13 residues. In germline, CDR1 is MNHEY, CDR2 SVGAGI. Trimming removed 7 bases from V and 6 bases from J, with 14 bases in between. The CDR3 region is CASKGVLFDTQYF. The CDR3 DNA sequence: TGTGCCAGCAAAGGGGTCCTGTTTGATACGCAGTATTTT.

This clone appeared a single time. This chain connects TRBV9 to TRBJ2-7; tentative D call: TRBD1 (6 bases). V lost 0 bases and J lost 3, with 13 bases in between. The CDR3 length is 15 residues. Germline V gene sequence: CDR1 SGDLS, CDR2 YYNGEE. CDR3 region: CASSVAYGRGYEQYF. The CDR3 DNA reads TGTGCCAGCAGCGTAGCTTACGGCAGGGGCTACGAGCAGTACTTC.

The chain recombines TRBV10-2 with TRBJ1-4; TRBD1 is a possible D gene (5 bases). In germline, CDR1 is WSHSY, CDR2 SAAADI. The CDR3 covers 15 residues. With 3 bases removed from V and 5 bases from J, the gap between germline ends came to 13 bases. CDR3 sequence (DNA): TGCGCCAGCAGTGAACCGGACACCCTGAATGAAAAACTGTTTTTT. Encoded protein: CASSEPDTLNEKLFF.

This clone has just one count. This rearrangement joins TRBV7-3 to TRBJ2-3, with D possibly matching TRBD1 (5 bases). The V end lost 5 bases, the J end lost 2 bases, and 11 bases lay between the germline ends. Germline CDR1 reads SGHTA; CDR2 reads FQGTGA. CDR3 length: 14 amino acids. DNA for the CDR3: TGTGCCAGCAGCCCTACGGACATCACAGATACGCAGTATTTT. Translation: CASSPTDITDTQYF.

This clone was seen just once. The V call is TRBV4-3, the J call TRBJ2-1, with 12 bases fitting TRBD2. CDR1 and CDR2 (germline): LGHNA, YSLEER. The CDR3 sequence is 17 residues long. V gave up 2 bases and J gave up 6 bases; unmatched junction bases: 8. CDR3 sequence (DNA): TGCGCCAGCAGCCAAAAAGGGGAACTAGCGGGAGGCAATGAGCAGTTCTTC. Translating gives CASSQKGELAGGNEQFF.

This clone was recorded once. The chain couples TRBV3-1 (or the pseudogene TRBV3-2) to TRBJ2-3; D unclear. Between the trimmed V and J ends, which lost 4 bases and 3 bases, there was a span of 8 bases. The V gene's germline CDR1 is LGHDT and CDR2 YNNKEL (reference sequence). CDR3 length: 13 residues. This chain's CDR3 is CASSLIETDTQYF. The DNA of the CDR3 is TGTGCCAGCAGCCTTATAGAGACAGATACGCAGTATTTT.

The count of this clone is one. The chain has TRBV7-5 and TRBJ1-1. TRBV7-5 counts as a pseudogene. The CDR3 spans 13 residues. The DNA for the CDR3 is TGTGTCAGAAGCTTGCCGGGAAACACTGAAGCTTTCTTT. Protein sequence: CVRSLPGNTEAFF.

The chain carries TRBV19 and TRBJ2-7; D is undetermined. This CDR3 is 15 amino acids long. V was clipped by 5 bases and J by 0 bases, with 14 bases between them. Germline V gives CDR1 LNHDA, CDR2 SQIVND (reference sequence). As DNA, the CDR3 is TGTGCCAGTAGTTCCCATTCCCCCAGCTCCTACGAGCAGTACTTC. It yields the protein CASSSHSPSSYEQYF.

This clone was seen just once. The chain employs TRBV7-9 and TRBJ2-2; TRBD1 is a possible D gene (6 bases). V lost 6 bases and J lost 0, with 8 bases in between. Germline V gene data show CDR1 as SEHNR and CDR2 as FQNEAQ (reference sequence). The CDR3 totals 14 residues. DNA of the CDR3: TGTGCCAGCAGGGACAGCTCGAACACCGGGGAGCTGTTTTTT. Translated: CASRDSSNTGELFF. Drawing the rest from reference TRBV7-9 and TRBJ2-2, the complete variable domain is DTGVSQNPRHKITKRGQNVTFRCDPISEHNRLYWYRQTLGQGPEFLTYFQNEAQLEKSRLLSDRFSAERPKGSFSTLEIQRTEQGDSAMYLCASRDSSNTGELFFGEGSRLTVL.

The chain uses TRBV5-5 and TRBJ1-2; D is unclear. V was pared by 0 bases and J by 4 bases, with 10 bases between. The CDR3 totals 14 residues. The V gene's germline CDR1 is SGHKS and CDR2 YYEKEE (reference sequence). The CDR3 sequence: CASSLGSSFYGYTF. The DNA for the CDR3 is TGTGCCAGCAGCTTGGGTAGCTCCTTCTATGGCTACACCTTC.

The CDR3 bases are TGTGCCTGGAGTCAGGTAGCGGGAGGGTACAATGAGCAGTTCTTC. As protein: CAWSQVAGGYNEQFF. This rearrangement joins TRBV30 to TRBJ2-1, with 11 bases matching TRBD2. Losses at the gene ends were 2 bases for V and 4 bases for J; bases not matched to a gene: 4. Germline V lookup: CDR1 GTSNPN, CDR2 SVGIG (reference sequence). The CDR3 spans 15 residues.

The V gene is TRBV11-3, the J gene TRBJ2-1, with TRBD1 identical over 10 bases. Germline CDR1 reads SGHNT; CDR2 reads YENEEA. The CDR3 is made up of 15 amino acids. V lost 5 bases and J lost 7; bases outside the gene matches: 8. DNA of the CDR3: TGTGCCAGCAGCGCAACCGGGACAGGGGCGAATGAGCAGTTCTTC. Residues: CASSATGTGANEQFF. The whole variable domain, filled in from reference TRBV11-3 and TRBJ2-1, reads EAGVVQSPRYKIIEKKQPVAFWCNPISGHNTLYWYLQNLGQGPELLIRYENEEAVDDSQLPKDRFSAERLKGVDSTLKIQPAELGDSAVYLCASSATGTGANEQFFGPGTRLTVL.

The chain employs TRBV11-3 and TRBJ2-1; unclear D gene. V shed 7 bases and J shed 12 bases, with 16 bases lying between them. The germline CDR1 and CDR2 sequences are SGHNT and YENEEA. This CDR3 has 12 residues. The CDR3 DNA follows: TGTGCCAGCAACAGTCACGTAATAGGGCAGTTCTTC. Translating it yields CASNSHVIGQFF.

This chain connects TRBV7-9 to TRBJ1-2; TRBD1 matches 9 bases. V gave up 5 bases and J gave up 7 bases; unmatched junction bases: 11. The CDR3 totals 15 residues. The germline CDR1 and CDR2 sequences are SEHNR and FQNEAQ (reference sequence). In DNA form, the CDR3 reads TGTGCCAGCAGCACCTATGGGACAGGGATGGGTGGCTACACCTTC. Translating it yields CASSTYGTGMGGYTF. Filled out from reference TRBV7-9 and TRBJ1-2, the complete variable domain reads DTGVSQNPRHKITKRGQNVTFRCDPISEHNRLYWYRQTLGQGPEFLTYFQNEAQLEKSRLLSDRFSAERPKGSFSTLEIQRTEQGDSAMYLCASSTYGTGMGGYTFGSGTRLTVV.

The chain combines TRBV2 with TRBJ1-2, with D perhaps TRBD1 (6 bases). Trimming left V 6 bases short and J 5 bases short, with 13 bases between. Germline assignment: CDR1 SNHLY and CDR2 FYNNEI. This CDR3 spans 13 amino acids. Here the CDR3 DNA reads TGTGCCAGCAGACGGGACAATAGGTATGGCTACACCTTC. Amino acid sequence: CASRRDNRYGYTF.

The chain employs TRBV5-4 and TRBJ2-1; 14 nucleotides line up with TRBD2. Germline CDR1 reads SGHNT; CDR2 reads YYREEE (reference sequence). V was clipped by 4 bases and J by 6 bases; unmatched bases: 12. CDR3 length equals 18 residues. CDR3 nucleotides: TGTGCCAGCAGCGCCGGGACTAGCGGGAGACTCCTAGTCAATGAGCAGTTCTTC. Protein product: CASSAGTSGRLLVNEQFF.

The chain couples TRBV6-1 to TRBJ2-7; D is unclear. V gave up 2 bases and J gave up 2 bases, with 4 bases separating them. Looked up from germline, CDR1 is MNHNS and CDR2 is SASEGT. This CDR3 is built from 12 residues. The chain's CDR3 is CASSELTYEQYF. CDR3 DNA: TGTGCCAGCAGTGAACTAACCTACGAGCAGTACTTC.